Below, 32 T cell receptor beta chains from the same sample are listed, as sequenced in a study of T cell clonality in common variable immunodeficiency. The study's findings and limits: In common variable immunodeficiency, TCR beta chains reportedly carried fewer deletions and N-nucleotide insertions.

Their cognate antigens are unknown. TCRdb's copy holds only in-frame clones and misses some; the assay was immunoSEQ multiplex PCR. The repertoire has about 28,000 clones, none seen only once; the ten largest take 3.1%. The material sequenced was peripheral blood mononuclear cells. These receptors were taken from a human donor with common variable immunodeficiency.

Worth noting for this clone: The missing CDR3 end, 3 residues past where the read stops, is filled in from the germline J gene. This chain uses TRBV27 with TRBJ2-7; D not resolved. CDR1 and CDR2 from the germline V gene are MNHEY and SMNVEV (reference sequence). V was clipped by 1 base and J by 2 bases, with 12 bases between them. This CDR3 spans 15 amino acids. The covered CDR3 bases are TGTGCCAGCAGTTTATTAAGACACTCGGCCTACGAG. Protein: CASSLLRHSAYE. The full-length CDR3 reads as CASSLLRHSAYEQYF.

There are a few counts of this clone. The read ends 3 residues early relative to the CDR3; the germline J gene fills the gap. The chain uses TRBV7-8 and TRBJ1-5, with 7 bases that match TRBD1. With V trimmed by 3 bases and J by 1 base, 6 bases remained unmatched. Looked up from germline, CDR1 is SGHVS and CDR2 is FQNEAQ. The CDR3 consists of 16 residues. This chain's CDR3 is CASSFLTGRSNQPQHF. The covered CDR3 bases are TGTGCCAGCAGCTTCCTGACAGGGAGAAGCAATCAGCCC.

This clone was counted only a few times. The observed sequence ends 3 residues before the CDR3 terminus, with the missing tail filled in from the germline J gene. The chain employs TRBV7-9 and TRBJ1-2; 7 bases agree with TRBD1. V trimming: 4 bases; J trimming: 4 bases; junction bases outside the gene matches: 9. Per germline, CDR1 SEHNR and CDR2 FQNEAQ (reference sequence). The CDR3 runs 15 residues. This chain's CDR3 is CASSSWDREFYGYTF. The DNA read from the CDR3 is TGTGCCAGCAGCTCTTGGGACAGAGAATTCTATGGC.

The sample holds a few counts of this clone. The DNA read from the CDR3 is TGTGCCAGCTCACCGCAACATATGAACACTGAA. It codes for CASSPQHMNTE. The complete CDR3 reads CASSPQHMNTEAFF. The J gene is TRBJ1-1, the V gene TRBV18; D remains ambiguous. The sequence runs out 3 residues before the end of the CDR3; the remainder is reconstructed from the germline J gene. CDR1 and CDR2 from the germline V gene are KGHSH and LQKENI. The germline V and J ends were trimmed by 3 bases and 0 bases, with 8 bases remaining between them. This CDR3 spans 14 amino acids.

With regard to this clone: The read ends 3 residues shy of where the CDR3 ends; the end is completed using the germline J gene. This chain connects TRBV6-2 or TRBV6-3 to TRBJ2-3; 9 bases are a match to TRBD1. Trimming cost V 5 bases and J 1 base; bases outside gene matches: 4. CDR3 size: 15 residues. From germline, CDR1 is MNHEY and CDR2 SVGEGT. Incomplete CDR3 DNA: TGTGCCAGCAGTCTGGGGGACAGGGGCACAGATACG. Protein sequence: CASSLGDRGTDT. The full CDR3 protein reads CASSLGDRGTDTQYF.

This clone was seen repeatedly, ten times or more. The CDR3 is cut off 3 residues early in the read; its end comes from the germline J gene. This chain uses TRBV5-6 with TRBJ1-1, with unresolved D. Per the germline V gene, CDR1 is SGHDT and CDR2 is YYEEEE. This CDR3 contains 15 residues. The ends were cut back, 2 bases at V and 0 bases at J, with 11 bases in the middle. CDR3 DNA (partial): TGTGCCAGCAGCTTATATTTTTACATGAACACTGAA. Its protein is CASSLYFYMNTE. The whole CDR3 sequence is CASSLYFYMNTEAFF. Full variable domain (outside the CDR3, taken from reference TRBV5-6 and TRBJ1-1): DAGVTQSPTHLIKTRGQQVTLRCSPKSGHDTVSWYQQALGQGPQFIFQYYEEEERQRGNFPDRFSGHQFPNYSSELNVNALLLGDSALYLCASSLYFYMNTEAFFGQGTRLTVV.

This clone was observed a few times. The CDR3 end is not reached by the read, which stops 3 residues before it; the germline J gene fills it in. This chain connects TRBV10-3 to TRBJ2-5; 9 bases align to TRBD2. Trimming took 4 bases from V and 4 from J; bases not matched to a gene: 4. The CDR3 has 14 amino acids. Germline V gives CDR1 ENHRY, CDR2 SYGVKD. The CDR3 protein is CAISGGGVRETQYF. The DNA read from the CDR3 is TGTGCCATCAGTGGCGGGGGGGTGCGAGAGACC.

This clone has at least ten counts. The read ends 3 residues before the CDR3 terminus; that terminus is restored from the germline J gene. This chain links TRBV19 with TRBJ1-2; the match to TRBD1 covers 9 bases. The CDR3 extends over 15 amino acids. In germline, CDR1 is LNHDA, CDR2 SQIVND (reference sequence). With V trimmed by 5 bases and J by 3 bases, 7 bases remained unmatched. This CDR3 reads CASSPGTGSYYGYTF. The covered CDR3 bases are TGTGCCAGTAGTCCAGGGACAGGGTCCTACTATGGC.

The table lists this clone with many counts. The read halts 3 residues ahead of the CDR3 end, with the missing end drawn from the germline J gene. The chain has TRBV7-9 and TRBJ1-4, with 7 positions matching TRBD1. This CDR3 has 14 residues. Trimming took 1 base from V and 6 from J; bases not matched to a gene: 2. Germline CDR1 reads SEHNR; CDR2 reads FQNEAQ (reference sequence). CDR3 DNA, as far as it was read: TGTGCCAGCAGCTTAGGGACAGGTTATGAAAAA. It translates to CASSLGTGYEK. From start to end, the CDR3 is CASSLGTGYEKLFF. Based on the CDR3 plus reference TRBV7-9 and TRBJ1-4, the full variable domain is DTGVSQNPRHKITKRGQNVTFRCDPISEHNRLYWYRQTLGQGPEFLTYFQNEAQLEKSRLLSDRFSAERPKGSFSTLEIQRTEQGDSAMYLCASSLGTGYEKLFFGSGTQLSVL.

For this clone: The CDR3 end falls 3 residues outside the read, so it is completed with the germline J gene. The chain has TRBV5-6 and TRBJ2-4, with 7 bases aligning to TRBD2. Trimming at V came to 5 bases and at J to 1 base, leaving 0 bases not matched to a gene. The CDR3 loop spans 13 amino acids. Germline V gene lookup returns CDR1 SGHDT and CDR2 YYEEEE. CDR3 DNA, as far as it was read: TGTGCCAGCAGTAGCGGGGCCAAAAACATT. Protein product: CASSSGAKNI. The entire CDR3 protein is CASSSGAKNIQYF.

This clone was observed a handful of times. Read sequence stops 3 residues before the CDR3 end, and the germline J gene provides the missing end. This rearrangement joins TRBV30 to TRBJ2-1; tentative D call: TRBD1 (5 bases). Per germline, CDR1 GTSNPN and CDR2 SVGIG (reference sequence). Trimming removed 7 bases at V and 4 bases at J, with 8 bases between. The CDR3 is 11 amino acids. Incomplete CDR3 DNA: TGTGCCTTTAAGGGGTACAATGAG. It encodes CAFKGYNE. The full CDR3 protein reads CAFKGYNEQFF.

This clone was recorded many times. The CDR3 end lies 3 residues beyond the end of the read and is filled in from the germline J gene. V is TRBV7-2 and J is TRBJ1-1; D may be TRBD1 (5 bases). Per germline, CDR1 SGHTA and CDR2 FQGNSA. CDR3 size: 15 residues. The germline V and J ends were trimmed by 1 base and 3 bases, with 12 bases remaining between them. The CDR3 sequence is CASSLGGGGDTEAFF. Incomplete CDR3 DNA: TGTGCCAGCAGCTTAGGCGGGGGAGGGGACACTGAA.

Comments on this clone: The CDR3 end is not reached by the read, which stops 3 residues before it; the germline J gene fills it in. The J gene is TRBJ1-2, the V gene TRBV19, with no clear D. The CDR3 has 13 residues. V lost 7 bases to trimming and J lost 2 bases, with 11 bases between them. Germline V gives CDR1 LNHDA, CDR2 SQIVND (reference sequence). The covered CDR3 bases are TGTGCCAGTACCGTGGCCGGGAACTATGGC. It codes for CASTVAGNYG. The whole CDR3 reads CASTVAGNYGYTF. Based on the CDR3 plus reference TRBV19 and TRBJ1-2, the full variable domain is DGGITQSPKYLFRKEGQNVTLSCEQNLNHDAMYWYRQDPGQGLRLIYYSQIVNDFQKGDIAEGYSVSREKKESFPLTVTSAQKNPTAFYLCASTVAGNYGYTFGSGTRLTVV.

As concerns this clone: The missing CDR3 end, 3 residues past where the read stops, is filled in from the germline J gene. The rearrangement links TRBV30 to TRBJ1-2; 11 bases match TRBD1. Germline V lookup: CDR1 GTSNPN, CDR2 SVGIG (reference sequence). This CDR3 is 14 amino acids long. This CDR3 reads CASYAGQGVNGYTF. The sequenced part of the CDR3 DNA is TGTGCCAGCTACGCGGGACAGGGGGTCAACGGC.

Only a few counts were recorded for this clone. The read ends 3 residues early relative to the CDR3; the germline J gene fills the gap. This chain links TRBV20-1 with TRBJ2-7; TRBD1 agrees at 7 bases. After removal of 4 bases from V and 2 bases from J, the junction contained 8 bases not matched to a gene. Germline V gene lookup returns CDR1 DFQATT and CDR2 SNEGSKA (reference sequence). This CDR3 has 14 residues. CDR3 bases read: TGCAGTGCTATCGCCGCGACAGGGACCTACGAG. Translated: CSAIAATGTYE. From start to end, the CDR3 is CSAIAATGTYEQYF.

In its sample, this clone was seen a few times. The missing CDR3 end, 3 residues past where the read stops, is filled in from the germline J gene. The chain has TRBV7-9 and TRBJ2-5, with 8 bases that match TRBD2. This CDR3 spans 14 amino acids. The V gene's germline CDR1 is SEHNR and CDR2 FQNEAQ (reference sequence). V lost 4 bases to trimming and J lost 2 bases; unmatched junction nucleotides: 3. CDR3 in amino acids: CASSYRGGQETQYF. The CDR3 DNA, read in part, is TGTGCCAGCAGCTACCGGGGGGGGCAAGAGACC.

This clone was detected a few times. The CDR3 end is not reached by the read, which stops 3 residues before it; the germline J gene fills it in. V is TRBV7-2 and J is TRBJ2-7; TRBD2 aligns across 9 bases. CDR3 length: 14 residues. Germline V gene lookup returns CDR1 SGHTA and CDR2 FQGNSA. The V gene end was trimmed by 5 bases and the J gene end by 6 bases; junction bases not matched to a gene: 8. Incomplete CDR3 DNA: TGTGCCAGCAGCGCGCGGGGGGGCCTTGTCGAG. Translating gives CASSARGGLVE. The CDR3 in its entirety is CASSARGGLVEQYF.

This clone was seen a handful of times. Sequencing ends 3 residues short of the CDR3 end; the germline J gene provides the rest. V and J are TRBV7-2 and TRBJ2-5; no clear D. V was trimmed by 6 bases and J by 1 base, leaving 12 bases between them. From germline, CDR1 is SGHTA and CDR2 FQGNSA. The CDR3 is 14 amino acids. The CDR3 sequence is CASSFRNSQETQYF. The sequenced CDR3 bases are TGTGCCAGCAGTTTTAGAAATAGCCAAGAGACC.

The sample holds a few counts of this clone. The read terminates 3 residues ahead of where the CDR3 ends, so the germline J gene completes it. V usage is TRBV2 and J usage is TRBJ1-5; D perhaps matches TRBD1 (5 bases). Trimming shortened V by 6 bases and J by 0 bases, and 12 bases separated the two germline ends. Per the germline V gene, CDR1 is SNHLY and CDR2 is FYNNEI. This CDR3 comprises 15 residues. The DNA read from the CDR3 is TGTGCCAGCAGACAGGAACCCTATAGCAATCAGCCC. Its protein product is CASRQEPYSNQP. The complete CDR3 protein is CASRQEPYSNQPQHF.

This clone was observed a few times. The read terminates 3 residues ahead of where the CDR3 ends, so the germline J gene completes it. The chain combines TRBV29-1 with TRBJ2-3; TRBD2 matches at 8 bases. From germline, CDR1 is SQVTM and CDR2 ANQGSEA. The CDR3 contains 16 residues. The trim removed 2 bases at V and 2 bases at J, leaving 9 bases unmatched. The part of the CDR3 DNA that was read is TGCAGCGTTGAATCCCCAGCGGGGGCCTTCACAGATACG. This gives the protein CSVESPAGAFTDT. The CDR3 in full is CSVESPAGAFTDTQYF.

About this clone: The CDR3 is cut off 3 residues early in the read; its end comes from the germline J gene. The rearrangement uses TRBV6-2 or TRBV6-3 and TRBJ2-7, with D perhaps TRBD2 (7 bases). Germline values: CDR1 MNHEY, CDR2 SVGEGT. The CDR3 contains 17 residues. V lost 0 bases to trimming and J lost 3 bases, with 18 bases between them. The covered CDR3 bases are TGTGCCAGCAGTTACTCCGCTCGGGCGGGGGCGCACTACGAG. This sequence encodes CASSYSARAGAHYE. The whole CDR3 protein reads CASSYSARAGAHYEQYF.

This clone was seen a handful of times. The read stops 3 residues short of the end of the CDR3; the missing end is completed from the germline J gene. The chain links TRBV7-6 to TRBJ1-3, with 7 bases aligning to TRBD1. This CDR3 contains 16 residues. The germline V gene encodes CDR1 SGHVS and CDR2 FNYEAQ. The trim removed 5 bases at V and 0 bases at J, leaving 7 bases unmatched. This chain's CDR3 is CASSPLAGGSGNTIYF. The sequenced part of the CDR3 DNA is TGTGCCAGCAGCCCATTAGCAGGGGGCTCTGGAAACACC.

As regards this clone: Read coverage stops 3 residues before the CDR3 terminus; the germline J gene supplies the remainder. Other nucleotide sequences from this sample produce the same CDR3. The chain couples TRBV19 to TRBJ1-1, with D tentatively TRBD1 (5 bases). Trimming pared 3 bases from V and 3 bases from J, leaving 8 bases between. Looked up from germline, CDR1 is LNHDA and CDR2 is SQIVND (reference sequence). This CDR3 is built from 13 residues. CDR3 DNA, as far as it was read: TGTGCCAGTAGTATGGGGGGGGACACTGAA. This encodes CASSMGGDTE. The entire CDR3 is CASSMGGDTEAFF.

This clone appeared a few times. Read data end 3 residues before the CDR3 end; the end is taken from the germline J gene. The J gene is TRBJ2-5, the V gene TRBV19; 8 nucleotides agree with TRBD1. The V segment lost 3 bases and the J segment 1 base; nucleotides outside the gene matches: 13. This CDR3 region has 18 residues. Germline-derived CDR1 and CDR2 are LNHDA and SQIVND (reference sequence). The covered CDR3 bases are TGTGCCAGTAGTATCGGACAGGGATACGGAGTTATCCAAGAGACC. Amino acids: CASSIGQGYGVIQET. The whole CDR3 is CASSIGQGYGVIQETQYF. The variable domain in full, completed from reference TRBV19 and TRBJ2-5, reads DGGITQSPKYLFRKEGQNVTLSCEQNLNHDAMYWYRQDPGQGLRLIYYSQIVNDFQKGDIAEGYSVSREKKESFPLTVTSAQKNPTAFYLCASSIGQGYGVIQETQYFGPGTRLLVL.

This clone was recorded at least ten times. The missing CDR3 end, 3 residues past where the read stops, is filled in from the germline J gene. The rearrangement uses TRBV4-1 and TRBJ2-5; perhaps TRBD2 as D (6 bases). Trimming stripped 3 bases from V and 2 bases from J, with 13 bases between. The CDR3 runs 15 residues. The germline gives CDR1 MGHRA, CDR2 YSYEKL. The CDR3: CASSQEGLLQETQYF. The part of the CDR3 DNA that was read is TGCGCCAGCAGCCAGGAGGGACTTCTGCAAGAGACC.

Concerning this clone: Sequencing ends 3 residues short of the CDR3 end; the germline J gene provides the rest. The gene calls are TRBV18 and TRBJ1-3, with TRBD1 matching over 8 bases. The CDR3 has 14 amino acids. CDR1 and CDR2 from the germline V gene are KGHSH and LQKENI. Germline trimming cut 8 bases from V and 4 bases from J; bases unmatched to any gene: 7. The CDR3 bases that were read are TGTGCCAGCGAAAACCGGGACAGGGGAAACACC. This translates into CASENRDRGNT. The CDR3 as a whole reads CASENRDRGNTIYF. Full variable domain (missing parts from reference TRBV18 and TRBJ1-3): NAGVMQNPRHLVRRRGQEARLRCSPMKGHSHVYWYRQLPEEGLKFMVYLQKENIIDESGMPKERFSAEFPKEGPSILRIQQVVRGDSAAYFCASENRDRGNTIYFGEGSWLTVV.

This clone was found many times. The read ends 3 residues before the CDR3 terminus; that terminus is restored from the germline J gene. The V and J genes are TRBV20-1 and TRBJ2-1; D may be TRBD1 (5 bases). This CDR3 has 16 residues. V lost 6 bases and J lost 0, with 18 bases in between. The V gene's germline CDR1 is DFQATT and CDR2 SNEGSKA (reference sequence). The sequenced CDR3 bases are TGCAGTGCCCTGACAGCCACCGAAAGCTCCTACAATGAG. Its translation is CSALTATESSYNE. The whole CDR3 is CSALTATESSYNEQFF.

On this clone itself: The read terminates 3 residues ahead of where the CDR3 ends, so the germline J gene completes it. V and J are TRBV7-3 and TRBJ2-2, with a possible D match to TRBD1 (6 bases). The CDR3 contains 14 residues. CDR1 and CDR2 (germline): SGHTA, FQGTGA. V was cut by 1 base and J by 4 bases, with 7 bases left in between. Partial CDR3 DNA: TGTGCCAGCAGCTTAAACAGGGCCACCGGGGAG. The encoded protein is CASSLNRATGE. The CDR3, in full, reads CASSLNRATGELFF. Together with reference TRBV7-3 and TRBJ2-2, the CDR3 gives the full variable domain: GAGVSQTPSNKVTEKGKYVELRCDPISGHTALYWYRQSLGQGPEFLIYFQGTGAADDSGLPNDRFFAVRPEGSVSTLKIQRTERGDSAVYLCASSLNRATGELFFGEGSRLTVL.

This clone was counted many times. The CDR3 extends 3 residues past the end of the read, so its final part is completed from the germline J gene. The rearrangement uses TRBV6-1 and TRBJ2-7, with D possibly called TRBD1 or TRBD2 (5 bases each). Germline CDR1 is MNHNS and CDR2 is SASEGT. V lost 4 bases and J 4 bases, leaving 11 bases between the germline ends. This CDR3 has 13 residues. CDR3 DNA (partial): TGTGCCAGCAGTGCAGGGAGCGCTTACGAG. It codes for CASSAGSAYE. Given in full, the CDR3 is CASSAGSAYEQYF.

This clone was seen only a few times. The read is 3 residues too short to cover the CDR3 end, so that end is filled in from the germline J gene. The chain combines TRBV18 with TRBJ2-3; TRBD1 or TRBD2 may be the D gene (7 bases each). V was pared by 3 bases and J by 3 bases, with 19 bases between. Germline V gives CDR1 KGHSH, CDR2 LQKENI. The CDR3 is made up of 17 amino acids. The CDR3 sequence is CASSPPQGGGRTDTQYF. CDR3 bases read: TGTGCCAGCTCACCCCCCCAGGGGGGCGGGAGAACAGATACG.

The sequenced part of the CDR3 DNA is TGTGCCAGCAGTGAAGCGGGGGCCCGAAACGAG. The encoded protein is CASSEAGARNE. The full-length CDR3 reads as CASSEAGARNEQYF. This rearrangement joins TRBV6-1 to TRBJ2-7, with D tentatively TRBD1 (6 bases). The CDR3 end lies 3 residues beyond the end of the read and is filled in from the germline J gene. V lost 0 bases to trimming and J lost 5 bases, with 11 bases between them. The CDR3 is 14 residues long. Germline V gives CDR1 MNHNS, CDR2 SASEGT.

This clone was picked up many times. One junction end does not reproduce the germline sequence, and a read error may be involved. Coverage ceases 3 residues before the CDR3 finishes, and the germline J gene fills in the end. V and J are TRBV30 and TRBJ1-1; 8 nucleotides align to TRBD1. CDR3 length equals 12 residues. Germline V lookup: CDR1 GTSNPN, CDR2 SVGIG (reference sequence). CDR3 DNA (partial): TGTGCCCAGGGGGCGTTGAAGACTGAA. This translates into CAQGALKTE. The whole CDR3 protein is CAQGALKTEAFF.